The 27 T cell receptor beta chains given below trace back to one sample, sequenced in a study of molecular identifiers for immune sequencing clone quantification. MiXCR, run by TCRdb on the PCR reads, gives a single entry per CDR3 protein. The table has over 85,000 distinct CDR3 sequences, roughly 23% seen once; the top ten hold approximately 0.99%. The material sequenced was naive CD8+ T cells from blood, with Jurkat cell RNA spiked in. Subset given: FACS-sorted CD8+CD4-CCR7+CD45RA+ naive T cells. These receptors came from a human donor in good health. Some libraries in this study had Jurkat cell RNA spiked in.

This clonotype appeared many times. The genes are TRBV28 and TRBJ2-3, with 9 bases lining up with TRBD2. There are 16 residues in the CDR3. V lost 3 bases, J lost 4 bases, and 8 bases stayed unmatched. Germline loops: CDR1 MDHEN, CDR2 SYDVKM. The CDR3 DNA follows: TGTGCCAGCAGTTTCGAGCGGGAGGAACGCCCAGATACGCAGTATTTT. Protein sequence: CASSFEREERPDTQYF.

In this sample, this clonotype turned up many times. This chain links TRBV5-1 with TRBJ1-2; 7 bases match TRBD1. The junction had 11 bases not matched to a gene; V was cut back by 4 bases and J by 2 bases. Germline V lookup: CDR1 SGHRS, CDR2 YFSETQ. This CDR3 comprises 16 residues. The DNA of the CDR3 is TGCGCCAGCAGCCCCGAGGGGGCGTGGGCAAACTATGGCTACACCTTC. It specifies CASSPEGAWANYGYTF.

This clonotype was detected many times. V gene TRBV24-1 combines with J gene TRBJ2-3, with 9 bases lining up with TRBD2. Trimming at V came to 9 bases and at J to 1 base, leaving 4 bases not matched to a gene. CDR1 and CDR2 from the germline V gene are KGHDR and SFDVKD. The CDR3 length is 14 residues. CDR3 sequence reads: CATGRTSGTDTQYF. The CDR3 nucleotides are TGTGCCACCGGACGGACTAGCGGCACAGATACGCAGTATTTT.

This clonotype was observed many times. The genes are TRBV14 and TRBJ2-7; 7 bases agree with TRBD1. The CDR3 is 17 amino acids. Germline assignment: CDR1 SGHDN and CDR2 FVKESK. Trimming removed 1 base from V and 6 bases from J; junction bases left unmatched: 15. CDR3 residues: CASSQGEGNGYRGEQYF. The CDR3 nucleotides are TGTGCCAGCAGCCAAGGAGAGGGTAACGGCTACAGGGGCGAGCAGTACTTC. Full variable domain (remainder filled in from reference TRBV14 and TRBJ2-7): EAGVTQFPSHSVIEKGQTVTLRCDPISGHDNLYWYRRVMGKEIKFLLHFVKESKQDESGMPNNRFLAERTGGTYSTLKVQPAELEDSGVYFCASSQGEGNGYRGEQYFGPGTRLTVT.

This clonotype was recorded at least ten times. This sequence joins TRBV7-9 and TRBJ2-7; 10 positions match TRBD1. The J segment lost 7 bases and the V segment lost 5 bases, leaving 8 bases of the junction unmatched. The length of the CDR3 is 14 residues. Germline V gives CDR1 SEHNR, CDR2 FQNEAQ (reference sequence). CDR3 sequence: CASSDRQGAREQYF. The CDR3, as DNA: TGTGCCAGCAGCGATCGACAGGGGGCGAGGGAGCAGTACTTC.

This clonotype was recorded a few times. This chain joins TRBV28 and TRBJ2-1, with D perhaps being TRBD1 or TRBD2 (6 bases each). CDR3 length: 16 amino acids. Germline V CDR1 and CDR2: MDHEN, SYDVKM. The V gene lost 5 bases and the J gene lost 8 bases, with 22 bases spanning the gap. CDR3 DNA: TGTGCCAGCAGTCCGTTGGAGGGGGAGACCCACGATGAGCAGTTCTTC. Its protein product is CASSPLEGETHDEQFF.

The J gene is TRBJ2-7, the V gene TRBV7-9; D unclear. Looked up from germline, CDR1 is SEHNR and CDR2 is FQNEAQ (reference sequence). The length of the CDR3 is 12 residues. Trimming removed 5 bases at V and 4 bases at J, with 9 bases between. CDR3 protein: CASSPMTYEQYF. The CDR3 DNA is TGTGCCAGCAGCCCCATGACTTACGAGCAGTACTTC.

This clonotype was counted many times. The rearrangement links TRBV5-1 to TRBJ2-7; D uncertain. V was pared by 0 bases and J by 7 bases, with 17 bases between. The V gene's germline CDR1 is SGHRS and CDR2 YFSETQ. The CDR3 sequence is 15 residues long. This CDR3 is CASSLDSRSVGEQYF. In nucleotides, the CDR3 is TGCGCCAGCAGCTTGGATTCGAGGAGCGTTGGTGAGCAGTACTTC.

In its sample, this clonotype was seen many times. This chain links TRBV3-1 with TRBJ2-7; D might be TRBD1 (6 bases). Trimming cost V 5 bases and J 7 bases, with 9 bases left between them. The germline V gene encodes CDR1 LGHDT and CDR2 YNNKEL (reference sequence). The CDR3 is 11 amino acids. The CDR3 here is CASSSTGEQYF. In DNA form, the CDR3 reads TGTGCCAGCAGCTCAACAGGGGAGCAGTACTTC.

This clonotype appeared a few times. This may be a read error: a much more frequent sequence differs by one nucleotide. This chain links TRBV6-5 with TRBJ2-5; TRBD2 aligns across 14 bases. The germline CDR1 and CDR2 sequences are MNHEY and SVGAGI. The CDR3 loop spans 16 amino acids. CDR3 DNA sequence: TGTGCCGGCAGATCACGACTAGCGGGAGGGTCGGAGACCCAGTACTTC. Its translation: CAGRSRLAGGSETQYF.

The CDR3: CSVDSGSWNEQYF. CDR3 in DNA: TGCAGCGTGGACAGTGGATCATGGAACGAGCAGTACTTC. V and J are TRBV29-1 and TRBJ2-7; a possible D gene is TRBD1 (6 bases). Per the germline V gene, CDR1 is SQVTM and CDR2 is ANQGSEA. This CDR3 region has 13 residues. The V gene lost 6 bases and the J gene lost 5 bases, with 17 bases spanning the gap.

This clonotype turned up a few times. This chain joins TRBV6-6 and TRBJ2-7; no firm D call. This CDR3 region has 14 residues. The V end was cut by 0 bases, the J end by 6 bases, with 12 bases between. Germline-derived CDR1 and CDR2 are MNHNY and SVGAGI (reference sequence). The CDR3 bases are TGTGCCAGCAGTTACTCGGTAGTAGGCGGCGAGCAGTACTTC. It is translated as CASSYSVVGGEQYF.

This clonotype was seen a handful of times. This may come from a read error, since a much larger clone is one base off. The CDR3 carries no conserved terminal phenylalanine or tryptophan, so it likely arises from a read error. The V and J genes are TRBV28 and TRBJ2-5; 10 bases agree with TRBD1. The CDR3 consists of 15 residues. Germline V gene lookup returns CDR1 MDHEN and CDR2 SYDVKM. V trimming: 4 bases; J trimming: 2 bases; junction bases outside the gene matches: 4. This CDR3 reads CASSWGTGEQETQYS. The CDR3 DNA is TGTGCCAGCAGTTGGGGGACAGGGGAACAAGAGACCCAGTACTCC.

This clonotype has more than one count but fewer than ten. A much more abundant neighbour one base away suggests this may be a read error. The rearrangement links TRBV7-9 to TRBJ2-3; D possibly corresponds to TRBD2 (6 bases). Deletions cut 10 bases from V and 2 bases from J, with 13 bases between. The germline gives CDR1 SEHNR, CDR2 FQNEAQ (reference sequence). The CDR3 loop spans 13 amino acids. The CDR3 region is CATGGRTTDTQYF. The CDR3 bases are TGTGCCACCGGGGGTAGGACCACAGATACGCAGTATTTT.

A few counts support this clonotype. V gene TRBV7-6 combines with J gene TRBJ2-3; D might be TRBD1 or TRBD2, each matching 5 bases. The CDR3 length is 14 residues. V lost 5 bases and J lost 1, with 10 bases in between. The germline V gene encodes CDR1 SGHVS and CDR2 FNYEAQ. CDR3 residues: CASSPGRGTDTQYF. DNA of the CDR3: TGTGCCAGCAGCCCGGGGCGGGGCACAGATACGCAGTATTTT.

This clonotype was detected many times. The chain has TRBV15 and TRBJ2-7; the D gene could be TRBD1 or TRBD2 (5 bases each). CDR3 length: 14 residues. Between the trimmed V and J ends, which lost 2 bases and 6 bases, there was a span of 14 bases. The germline V gene has CDR1 LNHNV and CDR2 YYDKDF (reference sequence). The CDR3 DNA sequence: TGTGCCACCAGCAGAATCCGGGGCAGAGGCGAGCAGTACTTC. This gives the protein CATSRIRGRGEQYF.

This clonotype was seen many times. The rearrangement uses TRBV4-1 and TRBJ2-2, with D possibly being TRBD1 (6 bases). The CDR3 is 13 amino acids. Germline lookup yields CDR1 MGHRA and CDR2 YSYEKL. V was clipped by 4 bases and J by 6 bases, with 9 bases between them. The CDR3 bases are TGCGCCAGCAGCCCCACAGGGCCCGGGGAGCTGTTTTTT. This codes for CASSPTGPGELFF.

This clonotype was seen ten or more times. The V gene is TRBV27, the J gene TRBJ1-1; a possible D gene is TRBD1 (5 bases). CDR1 and CDR2 (germline): MNHEY, SMNVEV (reference sequence). CDR3 length: 13 amino acids. V lost 2 bases to trimming and J lost 4 bases, with 8 bases between them. CDR3 bases: TGTGCCAGCAGTTTACGACAGCCCACTGAAGCTTTCTTT. This translates into CASSLRQPTEAFF.

As regards this clonotype: At one end the junction does not follow the germline gene, possibly because of a read error. This chain connects TRBV9 to TRBJ1-4, with TRBD1 as a possible D gene (5 bases). CDR3 length: 17 amino acids. Germline CDR1 reads SGDLS; CDR2 reads YYNGEE. The CDR3 is CASSVGWQGATNEKLLF. The CDR3 DNA reads TGTGCCAGCAGCGTAGGTTGGCAGGGTGCAACTAATGAAAAACTGCTTTTT.

This clonotype was detected a few times. This sequence joins TRBV7-9 and TRBJ2-7; no reliable D call. The ends were cut back, 5 bases at V and 0 bases at J, with 11 bases in the middle. This CDR3 region has 14 residues. CDR1 is SEHNR, CDR2 FQNEAQ, per germline (reference sequence). The CDR3 region has the DNA TGTGCCAGCAGCCAAATAAGGTCCTCCTACGAGCAGTACTTC. Translated: CASSQIRSSYEQYF.

This clonotype was detected many times. V and J are TRBV6-1 and TRBJ1-1; no reliable D call. Trimming took off 0 bases at V and 3 bases at J, with 20 bases between the two ends. The CDR3 covers 18 residues. Germline CDR1 reads MNHNS; CDR2 reads SASEGT. CDR3 loop: CASSEAQWLGKRDTEAFF. CDR3 DNA: TGTGCCAGCAGTGAAGCGCAGTGGCTGGGAAAGAGGGACACTGAAGCTTTCTTT.

In this sample, this clonotype turned up many times. The V call is TRBV14, the J call TRBJ2-3; 8 nucleotides agree with TRBD2. The length of the CDR3 is 16 residues. From germline, CDR1 is SGHDN and CDR2 FVKESK. Trimming took 4 bases from V and 4 from J; bases not matched to a gene: 10. The CDR3 is CASSLWSGTRSDTQYF. Here the CDR3 DNA reads TGTGCCAGCAGCCTATGGTCCGGGACTAGGTCAGATACGCAGTATTTT.

This clonotype was recorded at least ten times. The CDR3 spells CASSIGISETQYF. CDR3 bases: TGTGCCAGTAGTATCGGTATTTCGGAGACCCAGTACTTC. The chain has TRBV19 and TRBJ2-5; D remains unclear. The V end lost 3 bases, the J end lost 5 bases, and 10 bases lay between the germline ends. This CDR3 spans 13 amino acids. Germline loops: CDR1 LNHDA, CDR2 SQIVND (reference sequence).

CDR3 loop: CASSQNVLAGGTDTQYF. DNA for the CDR3: TGTGCCAGCAGCCAAAACGTACTAGCGGGAGGCACAGATACGCAGTATTTT. V and J are TRBV3-2 and TRBJ2-3; the D call in the table, TRBD2, was not verified against the DNA. TRBV3-2 is a pseudogene. The CDR3 is 17 residues long.

This clonotype showed up many times. The J gene is TRBJ2-3, the V gene TRBV10-3; TRBD2 might be the D (6 bases). Germline V CDR1 and CDR2: ENHRY, SYGVKD. The length of the CDR3 is 17 residues. Trimming pared 0 bases from V and 2 bases from J, leaving 15 bases between. CDR3 amino acids: CAISESSLAGSTDTQYF. DNA for the CDR3: TGTGCCATCAGTGAGTCATCCTTGGCGGGATCCACAGATACGCAGTATTTT.

The chain joins TRBV6-5 to TRBJ2-2, with D perhaps TRBD1 (5 bases). V was clipped by 8 bases and J by 5 bases, with 24 bases between them. Germline V gene data show CDR1 as MNHEY and CDR2 as SVGAGI. This CDR3 has 17 residues. For the CDR3, the DNA is TGTGCCAGCTTACCTTTCTGGACAAACGAACAGACCGGGGAGCTGTTTTTT. It specifies CASLPFWTNEQTGELFF.

This clonotype was counted many times. This chain uses TRBV20-1 with TRBJ2-7; D is possibly TRBD1 (5 bases). This CDR3 spans 12 amino acids. CDR1 DFQATT and CDR2 SNEGSKA come from the germline V gene (reference sequence). V was trimmed by 6 bases and J by 7 bases, leaving 16 bases between them. This chain's CDR3 is CSAFQGMGEQYF. The CDR3 region has the DNA TGCAGTGCCTTCCAGGGAATGGGGGAGCAGTACTTC.